This entry is about one T cell receptor (beta chain). This CDR3 comprises 15 residues. V was pared by 4 bases and J by 9 bases, with 10 bases of the junction left unmatched. Per germline, CDR1 GTSNPN and CDR2 SVGIG (reference sequence). Clones were sequenced by immunoSEQ multiplex PCR, and TCRdb holds only the in-frame ones, with some missing. The sample carries about 99,000 clones, around 83% recorded once. These data belong to a study of blood T cell repertoires in COVID-19. The sample consisted of peripheral blood. V and J are TRBV30 and TRBJ1-6; 9 bases line up with TRBD1. This TCR derives from a man between 65 and 85 years old with active or convalescent COVID-19. The CDR3 sequence: CAWTLAGTGRSPLHF. The CDR3 nucleotides are TGTGCCTGGACCCTAGCCGGGACAGGGCGTTCACCCCTCCACTTT.